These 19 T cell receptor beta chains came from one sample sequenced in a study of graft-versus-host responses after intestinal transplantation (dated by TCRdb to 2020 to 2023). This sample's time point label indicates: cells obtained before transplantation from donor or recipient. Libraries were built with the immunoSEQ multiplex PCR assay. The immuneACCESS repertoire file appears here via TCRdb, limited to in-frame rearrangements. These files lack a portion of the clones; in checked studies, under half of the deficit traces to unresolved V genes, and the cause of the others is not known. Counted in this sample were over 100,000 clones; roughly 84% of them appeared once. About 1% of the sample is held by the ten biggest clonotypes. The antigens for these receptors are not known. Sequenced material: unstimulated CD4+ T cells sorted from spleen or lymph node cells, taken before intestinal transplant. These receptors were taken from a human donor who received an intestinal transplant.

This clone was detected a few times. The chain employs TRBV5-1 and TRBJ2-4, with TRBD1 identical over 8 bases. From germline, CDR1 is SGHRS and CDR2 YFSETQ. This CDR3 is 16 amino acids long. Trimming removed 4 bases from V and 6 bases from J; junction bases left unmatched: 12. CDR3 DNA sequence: TGCGCCAGCAGCACCGGACAGGGAGGTTTTCTAAACATTCAGTACTTC. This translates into CASSTGQGGFLNIQYF. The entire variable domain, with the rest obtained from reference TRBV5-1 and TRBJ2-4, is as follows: KAGVTQTPRYLIKTRGQQVTLSCSPISGHRSVSWYQQTPGQGLQFLFEYFSETQRNKGNFPGRFSGRQFSNSRSEMNVSTLELGDSALYLCASSTGQGGFLNIQYFGAGTRLSVL.

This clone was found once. The CDR3 bases are TGTGCCAGCAGCGCCCGACCGAACACTGAAGCTTTCTTT. Its translation: CASSARPNTEAFF. The V and J genes are TRBV7-9 and TRBJ1-1; D not certain. CDR3 size: 13 residues. Germline V gene lookup returns CDR1 SEHNR and CDR2 FQNEAQ (reference sequence). V was shortened by 5 bases and J by 1 base, with 8 bases between the two germline ends.

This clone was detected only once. The CDR3 reads CASSFASSRYYGYTF. CDR3 nucleotide sequence: TGTGCCAGCAGTTTCGCCTCCAGCCGTTACTATGGCTACACCTTC. V gene TRBV27 combines with J gene TRBJ1-2, with D hard to call. The germline gives CDR1 MNHEY, CDR2 SMNVEV (reference sequence). The CDR3 runs 15 residues. The V and J ends lost 3 bases and 3 bases respectively, with 14 bases between them.

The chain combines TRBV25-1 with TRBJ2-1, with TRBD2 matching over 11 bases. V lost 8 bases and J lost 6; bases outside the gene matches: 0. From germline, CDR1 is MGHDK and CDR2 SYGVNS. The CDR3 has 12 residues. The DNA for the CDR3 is TGTGCCAGCGGGACTAGCGGCAATGAGCAGTTCTTC. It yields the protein CASGTSGNEQFF.

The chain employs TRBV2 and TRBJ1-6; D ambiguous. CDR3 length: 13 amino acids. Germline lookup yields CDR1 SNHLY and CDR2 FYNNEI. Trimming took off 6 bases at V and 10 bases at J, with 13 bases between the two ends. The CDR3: CASRGGLTSPLHF. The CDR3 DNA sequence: TGTGCCAGCAGGGGAGGCTTGACGTCACCCCTCCACTTT.

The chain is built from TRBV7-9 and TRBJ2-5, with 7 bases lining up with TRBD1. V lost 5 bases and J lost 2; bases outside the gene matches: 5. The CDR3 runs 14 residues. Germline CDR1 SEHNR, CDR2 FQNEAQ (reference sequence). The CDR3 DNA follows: TGTGCCAGCAGCCCTGGACAGGTACAAGAGACCCAGTACTTC. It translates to CASSPGQVQETQYF.

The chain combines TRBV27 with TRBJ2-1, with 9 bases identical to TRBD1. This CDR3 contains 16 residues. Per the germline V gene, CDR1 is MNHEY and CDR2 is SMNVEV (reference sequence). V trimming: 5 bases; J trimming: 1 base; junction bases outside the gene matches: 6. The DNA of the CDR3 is TGTGCCAGCAGTCCAATGACAGGGGGATCCTACAATGAGCAGTTCTTC. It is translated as CASSPMTGGSYNEQFF.

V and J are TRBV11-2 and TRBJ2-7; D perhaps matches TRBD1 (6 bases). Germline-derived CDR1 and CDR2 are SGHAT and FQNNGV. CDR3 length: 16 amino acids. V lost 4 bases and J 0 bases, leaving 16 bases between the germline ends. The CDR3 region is CASSSPPGHPSYEQYF. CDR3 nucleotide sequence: TGTGCCAGCAGCTCACCCCCGGGACACCCCTCCTACGAGCAGTACTTC. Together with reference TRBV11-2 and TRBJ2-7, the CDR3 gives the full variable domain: EAGVAQSPRYKIIEKRQSVAFWCNPISGHATLYWYQQILGQGPKLLIQFQNNGVVDDSQLPKDRFSAERLKGVDSTLKIQPAKLEDSAVYLCASSSPPGHPSYEQYFGPGTRLTVT.

This CDR3 is CASSDTRGQRELFF. In DNA, the CDR3 is TGCGCCAGCAGTGACACGAGGGGGCAGCGGGAGCTGTTTTTT. This rearrangement joins TRBV10-1 to TRBJ2-2; 7 bases are a match to TRBD1. CDR3 length: 14 residues. The junction had 7 bases not matched to a gene; V was cut back by 3 bases and J by 9 bases. CDR1 is WNHNN, CDR2 SYGVQD, per germline (reference sequence).

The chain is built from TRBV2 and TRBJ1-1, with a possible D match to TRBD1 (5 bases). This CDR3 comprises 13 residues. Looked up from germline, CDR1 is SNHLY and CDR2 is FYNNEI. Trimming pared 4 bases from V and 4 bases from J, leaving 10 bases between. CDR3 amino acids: CASSAEGRTEAFF. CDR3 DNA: TGTGCCAGCAGTGCCGAGGGACGCACTGAAGCTTTCTTT.

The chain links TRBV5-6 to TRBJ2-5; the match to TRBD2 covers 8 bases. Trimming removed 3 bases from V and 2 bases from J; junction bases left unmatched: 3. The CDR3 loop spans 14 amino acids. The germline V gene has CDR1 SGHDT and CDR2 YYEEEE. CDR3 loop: CASSSSGRQETQYF. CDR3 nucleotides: TGTGCCAGCAGCTCGAGCGGGAGACAAGAGACCCAGTACTTC.

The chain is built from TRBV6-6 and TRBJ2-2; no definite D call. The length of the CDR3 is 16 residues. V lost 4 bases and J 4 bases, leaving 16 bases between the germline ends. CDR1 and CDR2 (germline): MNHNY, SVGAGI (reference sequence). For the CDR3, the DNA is TGTGCCAGCAGTTTCGCCGCCCTTGATACCACCGGGGAGCTGTTTTTT. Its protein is CASSFAALDTTGELFF.

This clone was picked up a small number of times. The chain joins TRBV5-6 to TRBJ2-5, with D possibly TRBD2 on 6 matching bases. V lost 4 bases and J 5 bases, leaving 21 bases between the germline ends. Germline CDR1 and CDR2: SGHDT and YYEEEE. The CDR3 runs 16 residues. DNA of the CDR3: TGTGCCAGCAGCCTGGCGGGGCGGGCTAGGAGGGAGACCCAGTACTTC. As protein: CASSLAGRARRETQYF.

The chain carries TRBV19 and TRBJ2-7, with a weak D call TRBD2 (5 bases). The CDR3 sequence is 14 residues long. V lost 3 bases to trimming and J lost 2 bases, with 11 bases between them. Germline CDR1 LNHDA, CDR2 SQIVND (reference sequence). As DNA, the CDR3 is TGTGCCAGTAGTATCGGTGGACTGGCCTACGAGCAGTACTTC. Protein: CASSIGGLAYEQYF. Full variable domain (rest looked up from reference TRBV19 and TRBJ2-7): DGGITQSPKYLFRKEGQNVTLSCEQNLNHDAMYWYRQDPGQGLRLIYYSQIVNDFQKGDIAEGYSVSREKKESFPLTVTSAQKNPTAFYLCASSIGGLAYEQYFGPGTRLTVT.

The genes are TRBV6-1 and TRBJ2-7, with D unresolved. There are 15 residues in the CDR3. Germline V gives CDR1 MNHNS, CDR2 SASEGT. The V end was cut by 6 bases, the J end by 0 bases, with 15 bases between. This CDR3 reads CASRSFQLSSYEQYF. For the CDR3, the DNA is TGTGCCAGCAGGTCATTCCAGCTTAGCTCCTACGAGCAGTACTTC.

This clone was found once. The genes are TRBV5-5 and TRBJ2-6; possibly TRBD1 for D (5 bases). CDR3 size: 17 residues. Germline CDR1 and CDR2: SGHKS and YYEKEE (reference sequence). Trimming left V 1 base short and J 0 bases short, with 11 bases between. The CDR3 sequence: CASSLRTGSSGANVLTF. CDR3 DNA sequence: TGTGCCAGCAGCTTGCGAACAGGATCCTCTGGGGCCAACGTCCTGACTTTC.

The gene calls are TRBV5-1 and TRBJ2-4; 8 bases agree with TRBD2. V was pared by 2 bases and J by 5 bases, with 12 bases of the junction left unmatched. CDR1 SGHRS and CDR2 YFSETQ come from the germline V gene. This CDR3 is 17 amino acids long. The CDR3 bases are TGCGCCAGCAGCTTAGCCGGGACTAGAGGCGGGCAAAACATTCAGTACTTC. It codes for CASSLAGTRGGQNIQYF. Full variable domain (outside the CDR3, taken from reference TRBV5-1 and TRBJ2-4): KAGVTQTPRYLIKTRGQQVTLSCSPISGHRSVSWYQQTPGQGLQFLFEYFSETQRNKGNFPGRFSGRQFSNSRSEMNVSTLELGDSALYLCASSLAGTRGGQNIQYFGAGTRLSVL.

The CDR3 region is CASSSTSATNNEQFF. CDR3 bases: TGCGCCAGCAGCTCGACTAGCGCCACGAACAATGAGCAGTTCTTC. The chain uses TRBV5-1 and TRBJ2-1, with 8 nucleotides matching TRBD2. Trimming removed 3 bases from V and 5 bases from J; junction bases left unmatched: 7. Germline V gene data show CDR1 as SGHRS and CDR2 as YFSETQ. The CDR3 loop spans 15 amino acids. Variable domain in full (rest from reference TRBV5-1 and TRBJ2-1): KAGVTQTPRYLIKTRGQQVTLSCSPISGHRSVSWYQQTPGQGLQFLFEYFSETQRNKGNFPGRFSGRQFSNSRSEMNVSTLELGDSALYLCASSSTSATNNEQFFGPGTRLTVL.

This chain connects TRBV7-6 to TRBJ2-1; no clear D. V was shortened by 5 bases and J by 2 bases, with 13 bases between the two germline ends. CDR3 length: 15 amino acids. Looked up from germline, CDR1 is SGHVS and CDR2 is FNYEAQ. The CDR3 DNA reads TGTGCCAGCAGCCACAAATACCGGGCCTACAATGAGCAGTTCTTC. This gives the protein CASSHKYRAYNEQFF.